What follows are 10 T cell receptor beta chains derived from one specimen sequenced in a study of prognosis after radiotherapy for stage I lung cancer. From genomic DNA, TCR beta CDR3 was amplified by two-round multiplex PCR. First-round PCR, the initial amplification, used primers specific to each TRBV and TRBJ gene. TCRdb used MiXCR to reprocess the multiplex PCR reads, holding one entry per CDR3 protein. Of around 30,000 distinct CDR3 sequences listed, approximately 36% are singletons. The sequences come from PBMCs, collected before or after stereotactic body radiation therapy (not recorded which). The receptors originated from a donor aged 50 or older with non-small cell lung cancer.

This clonotype was counted only a few times. This may come from a read error, since a much larger clone is one base off. The chain employs TRBV6-4 and TRBJ2-5; the match to TRBD2 covers 13 bases. The V and J ends lost 6 bases and 7 bases, in that order; junction bases with no gene match: 8. CDR1 MRHNA and CDR2 SNTAGT come from the germline V gene. The CDR3 is made up of 15 amino acids. The CDR3 bases are TGTGCCAGCAGCAACGGGACTAGCGGGATTGGGACCCAGTACTTC. It translates to CASSNGTSGIGTQYF.

The CDR3 loop is CAISWANGVPNEQFF. CDR3 coding DNA: TGTGCCATCAGTTGGGCTAACGGGGTCCCCAATGAGCAGTTCTTC. This chain connects TRBV10-3 to TRBJ2-1; the D gene is possibly TRBD2 (5 bases). Looked up from germline, CDR1 is ENHRY and CDR2 is SYGVKD. This CDR3 contains 15 residues. V lost 5 bases and J lost 6, with 17 bases in between.

Here the CDR3 reads CASSIWGNEQFF. CDR3 sequence (DNA): TGTGCCAGCAGTATCTGGGGCAACGAGCAGTTCTTC. The chain links TRBV12-3 or TRBV12-4 to TRBJ2-1, with TRBD1 as a possible D gene (5 bases). Trimming stripped 5 bases from V and 10 bases from J, with 12 bases between. The length of the CDR3 is 12 residues.

The V call is TRBV28, the J call TRBJ1-5; tentatively, D is TRBD1 (5 bases). This CDR3 spans 12 amino acids. V lost 6 bases, J lost 9 bases, and 12 bases lay in between. The germline gives CDR1 MDHEN, CDR2 SYDVKM. CDR3 residues: CASRDTQRPQHF. For the CDR3, the DNA is TGTGCCAGCAGGGACACCCAACGGCCCCAGCATTTT.

This clonotype occurred many times. The J gene is TRBJ2-2, the V gene TRBV2, with 7 bases lining up with TRBD1. Germline loops: CDR1 SNHLY, CDR2 FYNNEI. CDR3 length equals 15 residues. J was trimmed by 1 base and V by 5 bases; bases with no gene match: 4. DNA for the CDR3: TGTGCCAGCAGTCTGAGACAGGGGAACACCGGGGAGCTGTTTTTT. Translation: CASSLRQGNTGELFF. Combining the CDR3 with reference TRBV2 and TRBJ2-2 gives the whole variable domain EPEVTQTPSHQVTQMGQEVILRCVPISNHLYFYWYRQILGQKVEFLVSFYNNEISEKSEIFDDQFSVERPDGSNFTLKIRSTKLEDSAMYFCASSLRQGNTGELFFGEGSRLTVL.

This clonotype was seen once. The V call is TRBV6-2 or TRBV6-3, the J call TRBJ2-7; 10 positions agree with TRBD2. V trimming: 5 bases; J trimming: 6 bases; junction bases outside the gene matches: 4. This CDR3 comprises 13 residues. CDR1 and CDR2 (germline): MNHEY, SVGEGT. CDR3 nucleotides: TGTGCCAGCAGTCTCATAGCGGGAGGCGAGCAGTACTTC. It translates to CASSLIAGGEQYF.

Of note for this clonotype: At one boundary the junction diverges from the germline segment, which might be a read error. The J gene is TRBJ1-6, the V gene TRBV25-1, with D unresolved. The CDR3 consists of 16 residues. The germline gives CDR1 MGHDK, CDR2 SYGVNS. CDR3 DNA: TGTGCCAGCAGTGCCGACCGCCGGGAACGCAATTCACACCTCCACTTT. This translates into CASSADRRERNSHLHF.

This clonotype was recorded at least ten times. The chain combines TRBV11-2 with TRBJ2-2; maybe TRBD2 (6 bases). V was clipped by 1 base and J by 16 bases, with 13 bases between them. Per the germline V gene, CDR1 is SGHAT and CDR2 is FQNNGV. The CDR3 has 12 amino acids. The CDR3 nucleotides read TGTGCCAGCAGCTTAGCCCCCGGGACTCAGTTTTTT. It is translated as CASSLAPGTQFF.

This clonotype was seen many times. This rearrangement joins TRBV12-3 or TRBV12-4 to TRBJ1-5; D is undetermined. Trimming left V 5 bases short and J 5 bases short, with 7 bases between. This CDR3 region has 12 residues. In DNA, the CDR3 is TGTGCCAGCAGTCTCGGTTATCAGCCCCAGCATTTT. As protein: CASSLGYQPQHF.

In this sample, this clonotype turned up many times. The V gene is TRBV5-1, the J gene TRBJ1-6, with 7 bases aligning to TRBD1. CDR1 SGHRS and CDR2 YFSETQ come from the germline V gene. The ends lost 3 bases at V and 10 bases at J; junction bases unmatched: 10. This CDR3 is built from 15 residues. As DNA, the CDR3 is TGCGCCAGCAGCTCCTCACAGGGGCGTCGCTCACCCCTCCACTTT. It codes for CASSSSQGRRSPLHF. The full variable domain, in which reference TRBV5-1 and TRBJ1-6 provide the parts outside the CDR3, is KAGVTQTPRYLIKTRGQQVTLSCSPISGHRSVSWYQQTPGQGLQFLFEYFSETQRNKGNFPGRFSGRQFSNSRSEMNVSTLELGDSALYLCASSSSQGRRSPLHFGNGTRLTVT.